The clone carrying this TCR beta chain came up many times. As yet, its antigen is unknown. Synthesis of cDNA was carried out by template-switch 5'RACE. The reaction used 10-nucleotide random UMIs. TCRdb independently ran MiXCR on the 5' RACE reads; one entry per CDR3 protein. Of about 50,000 distinct CDR3 sequences listed, over 9% are singletons. The unsorted libraries were generated from a total of 2 million PBMCs, which had been stored in RNAlater at -80 C. This record belongs to a study of neurological immune-mediated disorders. Study-wide points: Across subjects, no CDR3 amino acid sequence appeared in expanded clones of more than one subject, a finding that suggested private repertoires in all groups.

The V and J ends lost 0 bases and 5 bases respectively, with 9 bases between them. The CDR3 spans 14 residues. Germline-derived CDR1 and CDR2 are SGHRS and YFSETQ. The sequence came from a man in his 70s with HTLV-1-associated myelopathy (HAM/TSP). The sequenced sample consisted of PBMCs. V gene TRBV5-1 combines with J gene TRBJ2-1; no firm D call. CDR3 loop: CASSLEARDNEQFF. CDR3 sequence (DNA): TGCGCCAGCAGCTTGGAGGCTAGGGACAATGAGCAGTTCTTC. Complete variable domain (other parts from reference TRBV5-1 and TRBJ2-1): KAGVTQTPRYLIKTRGQQVTLSCSPISGHRSVSWYQQTPGQGLQFLFEYFSETQRNKGNFPGRFSGRQFSNSRSEMNVSTLELGDSALYLCASSLEARDNEQFFGPGTRLTVL.